A selection of T cell receptor beta chains follows, all from one sample in a study of blood T cell repertoires in COVID-19. Libraries were prepared by immunoSEQ multiplex PCR; TCRdb keeps only in-frame clonotypes and omits some of them. The data contain 86,000 or so clones, roughly nine tenths of them singletons. The sample taken for sequencing was peripheral blood. The receptors come from a man aged 50 to 60 with active or convalescent COVID-19. CDR3s include the opening cysteine and the closing phenylalanine or tryptophan. D genes are given only for firm matches. Rows may omit the clone size; those that give it use once, few, many or a size class.

TRBV5-4	TRBJ1-4	.	.	CASSLDQVGEKLFF	TGTGCCAGCAGCTTGGATCAGGTTGGGGAAAAACTGTTTTTT
TRBV3-1/TRBV3-2	TRBJ2-2	.	TRBD2	CASSPYLLAGTGELFF	TGTGCCAGCAGCCCCTATTTACTAGCGGGCACCGGGGAGCTGTTTTTT
TRBV5-1	TRBJ2-1	once	TRBD1	CASRGTGSGEQFF	TGCGCCAGCAGAGGGACAGGGTCGGGTGAGCAGTTCTTC
TRBV7-2	TRBJ2-2	.	.	CASSQSGNTGELFF	TGTGCCAGCAGCCAAAGCGGGAACACCGGGGAGCTGTTTTTT
TRBV7-9	TRBJ2-7	.	TRBD1	CASSLGQGGAQYF	TGTGCCAGCAGCTTAGGACAGGGCGGAGCGCAGTACTTC
TRBV6-8	TRBJ2-5	once	TRBD1	CASSYSIRGRETQYF	TGTGCCAGCAGTTACTCGATCAGGGGGCGGGAGACCCAGTACTTC
TRBV20-1	TRBJ2-5	.	.	CSASRGQGETQYF	TGCAGTGCTAGTCGGGGCCAGGGGGAGACCCAGTACTTC
TRBV29-1	TRBJ1-2	few	TRBD1	CSVDGQGEFYGYTF	TGCAGCGTTGACGGACAGGGGGAATTCTATGGCTACACCTTC
TRBV5-1	TRBJ2-5	.	TRBD1	CASRFLSGGQETQYF	TGCGCCAGCAGATTCCTATCAGGGGGCCAAGAGACCCAGTACTTC
TRBV11-3	TRBJ2-5	.	TRBD2	CASSLGGEETQYF	TGTGCCAGCAGTTTGGGGGGGGAGGAGACCCAGTACTTC
TRBV7-2	TRBJ2-1	.	TRBD2	CASSRSGGAPNEQFF	TGTGCCAGCAGCCGTAGCGGGGGGGCCCCCAATGAGCAGTTCTTC
TRBV5-4	TRBJ1-2	.	TRBD1	CASSSRTGGFGYTF	TGTGCCAGCAGCTCCCGGACAGGGGGCTTCGGCTACACCTTC
TRBV6-2/TRBV6-3	TRBJ1-5	.	TRBD1	CASSYSAQGQPQHF	TGTGCCAGCAGTTACTCCGCACAGGGGCAGCCCCAGCATTTT
TRBV13	TRBJ1-2	.	TRBD1	CASSRDRPNYGYTF	TGTGCCAGCAGCCGGGACAGACCTAACTATGGCTACACCTTC
TRBV28	TRBJ1-1	.	.	CASSSQGGAFF	TGTGCCAGCAGTTCACAGGGTGGAGCTTTCTTT
TRBV28	TRBJ1-4	.	.	CASSWRAEKLFF	TGTGCCAGCAGTTGGCGGGCTGAAAAACTGTTTTTT
TRBV6-5	TRBJ2-7	.	TRBD1	CASSYGGQYYEQYF	TGTGCCAGCAGTTACGGGGGACAGTACTACGAGCAGTACTTC
TRBV21-1	TRBJ2-7	.	.	CASSKRTGGKNRNYEQYF	TGTGCCAGCAGCAAACGGACAGGGGGCAAAAACCGAAACTACGAGCAGTACTTC
TRBV11-2	TRBJ1-1	.	TRBD1	CASSLSQGVAEAFF	TGTGCCAGCAGCTTATCACAGGGGGTGGCTGAAGCTTTCTTT
TRBV24-1	TRBJ1-5	.	.	CATSPHGGLGNQPQHF	TGTGCCACCAGCCCTCACGGGGGTTTGGGCAATCAGCCCCAGCATTTT
TRBV10-3	TRBJ2-7	once	TRBD1	CAISWDRDDEQYF	TGTGCCATCAGTTGGGACAGGGACGACGAGCAGTACTTC
TRBV10-3	TRBJ2-2	.	TRBD2	CAASGGPNTGELFF	TGTGCCGCCTCGGGGGGGCCGAACACCGGGGAGCTGTTTTTT
TRBV11-3	TRBJ2-7	.	.	CASSPRFSPYEQYF	TGTGCCAGCAGCCCCAGGTTCTCACCCTACGAGCAGTACTTC
TRBV5-1	TRBJ2-3	.	.	CASALVATDTQYF	TGCGCCAGCGCATTGGTGGCCACAGATACGCAGTATTTT
TRBV10-1	TRBJ2-7	.	TRBD1	CASSESGTGSYEQYF	TGCGCCAGCAGTGAGTCAGGGACAGGGTCCTACGAGCAGTACTTC